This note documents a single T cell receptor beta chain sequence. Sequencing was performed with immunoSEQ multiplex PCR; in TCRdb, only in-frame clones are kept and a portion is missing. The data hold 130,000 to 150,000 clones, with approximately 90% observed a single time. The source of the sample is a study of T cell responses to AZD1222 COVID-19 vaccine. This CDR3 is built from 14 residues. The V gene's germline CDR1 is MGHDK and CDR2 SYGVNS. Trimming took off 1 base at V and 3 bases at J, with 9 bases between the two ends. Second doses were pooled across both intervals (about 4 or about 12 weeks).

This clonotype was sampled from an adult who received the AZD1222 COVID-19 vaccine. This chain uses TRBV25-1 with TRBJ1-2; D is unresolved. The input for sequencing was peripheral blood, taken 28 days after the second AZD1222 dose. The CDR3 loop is CASSESAGDYGYTF. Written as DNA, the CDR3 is TGTGCCAGCAGTGAATCGGCCGGCGACTATGGCTACACCTTC.